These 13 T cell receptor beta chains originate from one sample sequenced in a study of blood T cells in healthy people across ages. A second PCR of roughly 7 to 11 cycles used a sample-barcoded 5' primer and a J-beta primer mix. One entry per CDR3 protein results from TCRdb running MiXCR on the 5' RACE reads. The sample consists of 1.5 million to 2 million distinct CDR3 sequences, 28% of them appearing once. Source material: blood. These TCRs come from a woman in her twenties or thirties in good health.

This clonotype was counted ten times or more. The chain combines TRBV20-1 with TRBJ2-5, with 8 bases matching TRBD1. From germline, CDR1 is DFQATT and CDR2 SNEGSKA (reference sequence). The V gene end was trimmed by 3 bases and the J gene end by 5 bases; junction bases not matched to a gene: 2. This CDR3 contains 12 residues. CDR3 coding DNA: TGCAGTGCTAGGGGACAGGTTGAGACCCAGTACTTC. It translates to CSARGQVETQYF.

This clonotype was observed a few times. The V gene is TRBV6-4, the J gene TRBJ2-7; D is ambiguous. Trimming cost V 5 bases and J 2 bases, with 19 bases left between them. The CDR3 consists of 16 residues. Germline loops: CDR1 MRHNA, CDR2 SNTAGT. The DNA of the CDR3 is TGTGCCAGCAGTAATACCGGACGTCCCCGAACCTACGAGCAGTACTTC. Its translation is CASSNTGRPRTYEQYF.

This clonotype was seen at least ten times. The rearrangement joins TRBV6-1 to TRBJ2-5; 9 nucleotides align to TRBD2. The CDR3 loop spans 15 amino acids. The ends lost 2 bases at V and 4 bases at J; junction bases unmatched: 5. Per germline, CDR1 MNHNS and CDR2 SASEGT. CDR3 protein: CASSELGTSRETQYF. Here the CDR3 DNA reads TGTGCCAGCAGTGAATTGGGGACTAGCAGAGAGACCCAGTACTTC.

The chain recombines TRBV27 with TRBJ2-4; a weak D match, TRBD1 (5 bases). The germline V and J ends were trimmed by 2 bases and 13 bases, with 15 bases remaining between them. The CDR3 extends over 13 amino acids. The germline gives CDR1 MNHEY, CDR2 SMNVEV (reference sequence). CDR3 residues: CASSLPGKYEQYF. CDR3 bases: TGTGCCAGCAGTTTACCAGGGAAATATGAGCAGTACTTC.

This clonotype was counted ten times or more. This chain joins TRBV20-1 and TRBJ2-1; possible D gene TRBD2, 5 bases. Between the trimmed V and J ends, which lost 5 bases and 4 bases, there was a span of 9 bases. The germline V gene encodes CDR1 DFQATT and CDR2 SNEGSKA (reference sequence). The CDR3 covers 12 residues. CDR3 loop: CSACRDYNEQFF. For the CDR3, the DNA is TGCAGTGCTTGCCGGGATTACAATGAGCAGTTCTTC.

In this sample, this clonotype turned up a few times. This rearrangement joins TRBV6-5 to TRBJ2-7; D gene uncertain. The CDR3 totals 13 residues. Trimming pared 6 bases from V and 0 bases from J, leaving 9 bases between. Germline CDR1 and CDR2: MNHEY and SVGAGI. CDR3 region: CASRPRDSYEQYF. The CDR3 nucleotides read TGTGCCAGCAGACCTCGAGACTCCTACGAGCAGTACTTC.

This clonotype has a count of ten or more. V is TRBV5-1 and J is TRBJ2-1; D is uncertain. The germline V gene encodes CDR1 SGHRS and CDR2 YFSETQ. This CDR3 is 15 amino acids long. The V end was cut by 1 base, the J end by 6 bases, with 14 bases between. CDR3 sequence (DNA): TGCGCCAGCAGCTTGTATTCCCCTGCTAGCAATGAGCAGTTCTTC. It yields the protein CASSLYSPASNEQFF.

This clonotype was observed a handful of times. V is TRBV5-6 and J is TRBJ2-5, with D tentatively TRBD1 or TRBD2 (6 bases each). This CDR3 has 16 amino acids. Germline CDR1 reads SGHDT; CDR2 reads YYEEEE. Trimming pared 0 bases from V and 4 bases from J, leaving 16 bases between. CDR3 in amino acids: CASSLEGGVRGETQYF. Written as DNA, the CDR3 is TGTGCCAGCAGCTTGGAGGGGGGAGTAAGGGGAGAGACCCAGTACTTC.

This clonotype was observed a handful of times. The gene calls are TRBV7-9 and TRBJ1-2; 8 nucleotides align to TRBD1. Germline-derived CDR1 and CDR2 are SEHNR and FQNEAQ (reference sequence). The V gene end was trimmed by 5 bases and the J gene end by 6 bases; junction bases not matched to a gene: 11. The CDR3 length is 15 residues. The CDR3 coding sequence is TGTGCCAGCAGCCCAAACACAGGGGGATATGATGGCTACACCTTC. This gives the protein CASSPNTGGYDGYTF.

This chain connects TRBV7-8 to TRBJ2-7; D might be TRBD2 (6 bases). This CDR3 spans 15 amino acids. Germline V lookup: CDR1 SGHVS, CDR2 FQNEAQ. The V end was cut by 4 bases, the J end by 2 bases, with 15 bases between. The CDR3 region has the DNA TGTGCCAGCAGCTCCACAGCGGGTAGAGCCTACGAGCAGTACTTC. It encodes CASSSTAGRAYEQYF.

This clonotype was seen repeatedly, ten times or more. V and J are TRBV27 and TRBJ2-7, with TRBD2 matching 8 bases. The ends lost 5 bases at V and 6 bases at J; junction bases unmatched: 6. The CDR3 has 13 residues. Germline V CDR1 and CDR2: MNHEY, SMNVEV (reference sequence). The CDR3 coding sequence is TGTGCCAGCAGTCCGGGACTAGTAAGCGAGCAGTACTTC. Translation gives CASSPGLVSEQYF.

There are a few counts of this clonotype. CDR3 bases: TGTGCCAGCAGCCCCGACGCAGGGGAGTGGTCACCCCTCCACTTT. It is translated as CASSPDAGEWSPLHF. The chain links TRBV7-2 to TRBJ1-6; D is possibly TRBD1 (6 bases). With 5 bases removed from V and 10 bases from J, the gap between germline ends came to 18 bases. The CDR3 loop spans 15 amino acids. Germline values: CDR1 SGHTA, CDR2 FQGNSA.

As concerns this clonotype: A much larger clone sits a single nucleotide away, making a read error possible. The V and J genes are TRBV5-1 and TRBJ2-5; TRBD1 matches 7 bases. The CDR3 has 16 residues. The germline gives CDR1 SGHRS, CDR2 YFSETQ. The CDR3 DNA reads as TGCGCCTGCAGCTCCACAGGGGAGATGTACCAAGAGACCCAGTACTTC. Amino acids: CACSSTGEMYQETQYF.